The 14 T cell receptor beta chains below all came from one sample that was sequenced in a study of blood T cells in healthy people across ages. PCR was performed a second time for roughly 7 to 12 cycles using a sample-barcoded 5' primer and a J-beta primer mix. Each CDR3 protein gets one entry after TCRdb re-called the 5' RACE reads with MiXCR. The table shows 1.5 million to 2 million distinct CDR3 sequences, with roughly 27% occurring only once. Sequencing was done on a sample of blood. The receptors originated from a woman aged 25 to 45 in good health.

This chain links TRBV28 with TRBJ1-2; 7 nucleotides line up with TRBD1. The trim removed 5 bases at V and 6 bases at J, leaving 6 bases unmatched. The germline gives CDR1 MDHEN, CDR2 SYDVKM. The CDR3 extends over 13 amino acids. The DNA for the CDR3 is TGTGCCAGCAGTCCACAGGGGTGGGATGGCTACACCTTC. Residues: CASSPQGWDGYTF.

The chain combines TRBV20-1 with TRBJ1-2, with D possibly TRBD1 on 5 matching bases. The CDR3 runs 15 residues. Trimming shortened V by 6 bases and J by 0 bases, and 17 bases separated the two germline ends. The germline V gene has CDR1 DFQATT and CDR2 SNEGSKA (reference sequence). The CDR3 region is CSAAGGLSPNYGYTF. The CDR3 DNA reads as TGCAGTGCCGCGGGGGGTTTGAGTCCTAACTATGGCTACACCTTC.

This clonotype was counted a few times. This chain joins TRBV19 and TRBJ1-2; D remains ambiguous. CDR3 length equals 13 residues. Germline V gives CDR1 LNHDA, CDR2 SQIVND (reference sequence). V was trimmed by 10 bases and J by 2 bases, leaving 14 bases between them. This chain's CDR3 is CATNNLNNYGYTF. For the CDR3, the DNA is TGTGCCACCAACAACCTGAACAACTATGGCTACACCTTC. Looking up the rest from reference TRBV19 and TRBJ1-2 gives the full variable domain: DGGITQSPKYLFRKEGQNVTLSCEQNLNHDAMYWYRQDPGQGLRLIYYSQIVNDFQKGDIAEGYSVSREKKESFPLTVTSAQKNPTAFYLCATNNLNNYGYTFGSGTRLTVV.

The chain joins TRBV6-2 or TRBV6-3 to TRBJ1-2; D ambiguous. CDR3 length: 12 residues. The V end was cut by 6 bases, the J end by 8 bases, with 13 bases between. Germline assignment: CDR1 MNHEY and CDR2 SVGEGT. The CDR3, as DNA: TGTGCCAGCAGCCGGCCCCTGGAAGGCTACACCTTC. Translating it yields CASSRPLEGYTF.

This clonotype was detected a few times. The gene calls are TRBV12-3 or TRBV12-4 and TRBJ1-5; 9 bases align to TRBD1. The V gene end was trimmed by 7 bases and the J gene end by 7 bases; junction bases not matched to a gene: 5. The CDR3 totals 13 residues. The CDR3 loop is CASMGTGNQPQHF. CDR3 nucleotide sequence: TGTGCCAGCATGGGGACAGGGAACCAGCCCCAGCATTTT.

The chain joins TRBV12-3 or TRBV12-4 to TRBJ2-5; 9 nucleotides align to TRBD1. The CDR3 runs 16 residues. J gave up 11 bases and V 6 bases, and 19 bases lay outside the gene matches. This CDR3 is CASSRTGTGLSNEQYF. The CDR3 nucleotides read TGTGCCAGCAGCCGAACCGGGACAGGGTTGAGCAATGAGCAGTACTTC.

This clonotype has just a few counts. As DNA, the CDR3 is TGTGCCAGCATGAGGCGGTGGTCAGGCAATCAGCCCCAGCATTTT. It is translated as CASMRRWSGNQPQHF. The gene calls are TRBV6-5 and TRBJ1-5; D is unresolved. The CDR3 has 15 residues. Germline loops: CDR1 MNHEY, CDR2 SVGAGI. The V and J ends lost 7 bases and 2 bases respectively, with 15 bases between them.

This clonotype has more than one count but fewer than ten. This sequence joins TRBV28 and TRBJ2-5; TRBD1 aligns across 8 bases. The CDR3 spans 15 residues. The V segment lost 5 bases and the J segment 2 bases; nucleotides outside the gene matches: 7. The germline V gene encodes CDR1 MDHEN and CDR2 SYDVKM. The CDR3, as DNA: TGTGCCAGCAGTGCAATTGGGACAGGACAAGAGACCCAGTACTTC. Its translation: CASSAIGTGQETQYF.

This clonotype was seen more than once but under ten times. V usage is TRBV6-2 or TRBV6-3 and J usage is TRBJ2-5; D uncertain. The CDR3 has 15 amino acids. Per germline, CDR1 MNHEY and CDR2 SVGEGT. Trimming took off 2 bases at V and 5 bases at J, with 15 bases between the two ends. The CDR3 sequence: CASSYPSKIGETQYF. The CDR3 coding sequence is TGTGCCAGCAGTTACCCATCAAAGATAGGCGAGACCCAGTACTTC.

V gene TRBV10-3 combines with J gene TRBJ1-1; D may be TRBD1 (5 bases). The germline gives CDR1 ENHRY, CDR2 SYGVKD. The CDR3 contains 13 residues. With 11 bases removed from V and 0 bases from J, the gap between germline ends came to 13 bases. This CDR3 reads CASKRGVNTEAFF. CDR3 sequence (DNA): TGTGCCTCGAAGAGGGGAGTGAACACTGAAGCTTTCTTT.

Details on this clonotype: A junction end diverges from the germline sequence, so it may reflect a read error. V is TRBV14 and J is TRBJ2-6; 10 nucleotides line up with TRBD2. The germline V gene has CDR1 SGHDN and CDR2 FVKESK. The CDR3 runs to 15 residues. CDR3 amino acids: CASSQRLAGANVMTF. CDR3 nucleotide sequence: TGTGCCAGCAGCCAAAGGCTAGCGGGGGCCAACGTCATGACTTTC.

CDR3 sequence (DNA): TGTGCCAGCAGCTTAGATGGTTGGGGTGACACTGAAGCTTTCTTT. The encoded protein is CASSLDGWGDTEAFF. The chain employs TRBV13 and TRBJ1-1; no reliable D call. In germline, CDR1 is PRHDT, CDR2 FYEKMQ (reference sequence). The CDR3 loop spans 15 amino acids. V lost 1 base, J lost 3 bases, and 12 bases lay in between.

This clonotype showed up just a few times. The chain recombines TRBV6-5 with TRBJ2-1; no reliable D call. This CDR3 has 11 amino acids. V shed 8 bases and J shed 8 bases, with 10 bases lying between them. Germline assignment: CDR1 MNHEY and CDR2 SVGAGI. The CDR3 spells CASGSAYEQFF. The CDR3 region has the DNA TGTGCCAGCGGTTCTGCCTATGAGCAGTTCTTC.

This chain joins TRBV12-3 or TRBV12-4 and TRBJ1-6; the match to TRBD1 covers 10 bases. Germline trimming cut 8 bases from V and 9 bases from J; bases unmatched to any gene: 7. This CDR3 is built from 14 residues. This CDR3 is CASGGQGFGSPLHF. The CDR3 nucleotides are TGTGCCAGCGGGGGACAGGGGTTTGGTTCACCCCTCCACTTT.